Presented here are 2 T cell receptor beta chains from one specimen sequenced in a study of tumor-infiltrating lymphocytes in primary liver carcinoma. RNA isolated from unsorted whole blood supplied the blood RNA, with germline DNA also extracted. Total RNA (approximately 500 ng) served as template for TCR beta cDNA synthesis primed by a constant-region primer. Sequencing libraries for TCR beta derived from three nested multiplex PCR rounds that used slightly modified ARM-PCR. Researchers ran the first two PCR rounds for roughly 10 cycles each with TRBV1-TRBV30 forward primers and a C-beta reverse primer. TCRdb re-called the multiplex PCR reads through MiXCR, storing one row per CDR3 protein. The sample contains 330,000 or so distinct CDR3 sequences, roughly two thirds of which appear only once. Input material: peripheral blood. The receptor set was obtained from a man aged 40-50 years with primary liver carcinoma and hepatitis B virus infection.

Concerning this clonotype itself: A much larger clone lies one base from this, so it may be a read error. This chain connects TRBV13 to TRBJ1-5; 8 bases match TRBD1. V dropped 3 bases and J dropped 4; count of bases not matched to a gene: 2. Germline V gene lookup returns CDR1 PRHDT and CDR2 FYEKMQ (reference sequence). CDR3 size: 14 residues. The CDR3 sequence is CASSFRGRNQPQHF. The CDR3 bases are TGTGCCAGCAGCTTCAGGGGGCGGAATCAGCCCCAGCATTTT.

This clonotype occurred once. This may arise from a read error, as a much more abundant clone is one base away. The genes are TRBV29-1 and TRBJ1-3; D gene unclear. The CDR3 is made up of 11 amino acids. Germline CDR1 and CDR2: SQVTM and ANQGSEA. The CDR3 sequence: CSVRQGNIIYF. As DNA, the CDR3 is TGCAGCGTCCGACAAGGAAACATCATATATTTT.